This TCR beta chain was observed in a study of T cell repertoires in cytomegalovirus infection. This clonotype was picked up a small number of times. Its antigen is currently unknown. The J segment lost 4 bases and the V segment lost 4 bases, leaving 4 bases of the junction unmatched. The CDR3 runs to 15 residues. The V gene's germline CDR1 is ENHRY and CDR2 SYGVKD. General study points: Clonotype analysis showed dominance of the ex vivo response by HLA-C-restricted CMV-specific TCR beta clonotypes.

Via MiXCR, TCRdb re-called the reads, giving one row per CDR3 protein. Of about 530,000 distinct CDR3 sequences listed, 26% are singletons. The chain links TRBV10-3 to TRBJ2-3; 11 bases align to TRBD2. The TCR was taken from a human donor in good health (CMV status not recorded). Some clones in this sample may be carry-over from other donors' samples. The source material was PBMCs. In DNA, the CDR3 is TGTGCCATCAGTGGGACTAGCGGGCAAGCAGATACGCAGTATTTT. The encoded protein is CAISGTSGQADTQYF.